The table lists the clone carrying this T cell receptor (beta chain) with many counts. The CDR3 loop spans 15 amino acids. CDR1 MDHEN and CDR2 SYDVKM come from the germline V gene. The V gene lost 2 bases and the J gene lost 1 base, with 8 bases spanning the gap. The CDR3 regions of TCR beta were amplified from RNA transcripts. A set of HTBI primers served as the primers for a first-round RT-PCR of the TCR CDR3. Via MiXCR, TCRdb re-called the multiplex PCR reads, giving one row per CDR3 protein. Altogether 600,000 to 700,000 distinct CDR3 sequences are present, 14% to 15% being singletons, with the ten largest covering 3.5% to 4.5%. These data originate in a study of T cells in Graves' hyperthyroidism and ophthalmopathy. About the study: Peripheral blood samples were taken at initial diagnosis, prior to any treatment.

The chain is built from TRBV28 and TRBJ2-2, with D perhaps given as TRBD1 or TRBD2 (6 bases each). Sequenced input: blood. This clonotype was sampled from a woman in her forties with Graves' ophthalmopathy. The CDR3 loop is CASSLAGQNTGELFF. The CDR3 DNA reads as TGTGCCAGCAGTTTAGCGGGACAGAACACCGGGGAGCTGTTTTTT. Based on the CDR3 plus reference TRBV28 and TRBJ2-2, the full variable domain is DVKVTQSSRYLVKRTGEKVFLECVQDMDHENMFWYRQDPGLGLRLIYFSYDVKMKEKGDIPEGYSVSREKKERFSLILESASTNQTSMYLCASSLAGQNTGELFFGEGSRLTVL.